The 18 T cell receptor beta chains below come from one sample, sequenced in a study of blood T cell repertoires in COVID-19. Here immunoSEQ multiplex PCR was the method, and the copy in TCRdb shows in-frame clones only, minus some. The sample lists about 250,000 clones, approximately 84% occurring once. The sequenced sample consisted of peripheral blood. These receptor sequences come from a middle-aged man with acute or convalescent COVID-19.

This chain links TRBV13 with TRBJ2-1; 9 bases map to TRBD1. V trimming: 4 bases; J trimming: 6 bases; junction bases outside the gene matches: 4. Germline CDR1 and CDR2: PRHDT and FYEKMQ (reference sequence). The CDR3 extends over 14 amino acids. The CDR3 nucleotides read TGTGCCAGCAGCTCGGACAGGGGATTCAATGAGCAGTTCTTC. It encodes CASSSDRGFNEQFF.

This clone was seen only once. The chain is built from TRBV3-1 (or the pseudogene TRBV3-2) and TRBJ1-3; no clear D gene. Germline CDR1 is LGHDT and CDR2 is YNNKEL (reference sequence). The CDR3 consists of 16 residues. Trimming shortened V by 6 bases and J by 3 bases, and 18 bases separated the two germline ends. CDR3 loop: CASSRVEVTLGNTIYF. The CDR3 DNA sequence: TGTGCCAGCAGTCGTGTTGAGGTTACTCTTGGAAACACCATATATTTT.

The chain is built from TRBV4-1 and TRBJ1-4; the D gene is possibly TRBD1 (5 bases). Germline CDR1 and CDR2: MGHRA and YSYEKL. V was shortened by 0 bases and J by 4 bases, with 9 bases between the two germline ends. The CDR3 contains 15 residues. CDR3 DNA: TGCGCCAGCAGCCAAGAGCAGGGCCTTAATGAAAAACTGTTTTTT. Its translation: CASSQEQGLNEKLFF.

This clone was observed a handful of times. CDR3 nucleotides: TGTGCCAGCGGGGAGAGCTCCTATAATTCACCCCTCCACTTT. It yields the protein CASGESSYNSPLHF. The chain combines TRBV9 with TRBJ1-6; D is undetermined. CDR3 length: 14 amino acids. Trimming stripped 7 bases from V and 0 bases from J, with 8 bases between. Per the germline V gene, CDR1 is SGDLS and CDR2 is YYNGEE.

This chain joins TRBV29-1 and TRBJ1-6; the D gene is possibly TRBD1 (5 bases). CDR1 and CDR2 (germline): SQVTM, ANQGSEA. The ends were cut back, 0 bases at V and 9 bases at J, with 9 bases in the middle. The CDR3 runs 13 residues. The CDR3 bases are TGCAGCGTTGAAGAGGGGCACGGTTCACCCCTCCACTTT. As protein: CSVEEGHGSPLHF. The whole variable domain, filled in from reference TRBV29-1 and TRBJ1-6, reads SAVISQKPSRDICQRGTSLTIQCQVDSQVTMMFWYRQQPGQSLTLIATANQGSEATYESGFVIDKFPISRPNLTFSTLTVSNMSPEDSSIYLCSVEEGHGSPLHFGNGTRLTVT.

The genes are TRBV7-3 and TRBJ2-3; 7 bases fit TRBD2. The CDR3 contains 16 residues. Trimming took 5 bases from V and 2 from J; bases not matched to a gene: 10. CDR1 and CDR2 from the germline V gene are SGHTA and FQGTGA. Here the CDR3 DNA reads TGTGCCAGCAGCCACGAGCCGGGACTATCCACAGATACGCAGTATTTT. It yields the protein CASSHEPGLSTDTQYF.

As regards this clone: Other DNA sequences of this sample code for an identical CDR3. CDR3 in DNA: TGTGCCAGCAGCTTAGGGGCAGGTTTCTCTGGAAACACCATATATTTT. Protein sequence: CASSLGAGFSGNTIYF. The chain is built from TRBV11-2 and TRBJ1-3; D call uncertain. Germline lookup yields CDR1 SGHAT and CDR2 FQNNGV. V lost 1 base and J lost 0, with 10 bases in between. The CDR3 runs 16 residues. Full variable domain (rest looked up from reference TRBV11-2 and TRBJ1-3): EAGVAQSPRYKIIEKRQSVAFWCNPISGHATLYWYQQILGQGPKLLIQFQNNGVVDDSQLPKDRFSAERLKGVDSTLKIQPAKLEDSAVYLCASSLGAGFSGNTIYFGEGSWLTVV.

DNA of the CDR3: TGTGCCACCACACGTCGGGGTTATGGCTACACCTTC. The encoded protein is CATTRRGYGYTF. The J gene is TRBJ1-2, the V gene TRBV19; D ambiguous. Germline-derived CDR1 and CDR2 are LNHDA and SQIVND (reference sequence). V lost 10 bases and J 5 bases, leaving 14 bases between the germline ends. The CDR3 loop spans 12 amino acids.

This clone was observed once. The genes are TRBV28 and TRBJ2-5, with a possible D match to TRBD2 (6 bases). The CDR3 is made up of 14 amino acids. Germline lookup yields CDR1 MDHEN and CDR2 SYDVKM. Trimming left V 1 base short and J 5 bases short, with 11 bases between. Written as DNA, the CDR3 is TGTGCCAGCAGTTTATCGGAGGGGATGGAGACCCAGTACTTC. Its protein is CASSLSEGMETQYF.

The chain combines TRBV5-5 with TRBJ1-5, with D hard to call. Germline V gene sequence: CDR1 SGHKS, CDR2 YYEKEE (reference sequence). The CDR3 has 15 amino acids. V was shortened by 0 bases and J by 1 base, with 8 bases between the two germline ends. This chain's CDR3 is CASSLGTWSNQPQHF. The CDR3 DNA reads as TGTGCCAGCAGCTTGGGGACTTGGAGCAATCAGCCCCAGCATTTT.

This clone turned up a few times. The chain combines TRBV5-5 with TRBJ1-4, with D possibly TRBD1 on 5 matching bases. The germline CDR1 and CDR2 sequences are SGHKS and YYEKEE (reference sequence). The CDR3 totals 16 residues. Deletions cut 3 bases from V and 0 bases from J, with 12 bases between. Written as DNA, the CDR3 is TGTGCCAGCAGCTCCTGGACAAGGGCAACTAATGAAAAACTGTTTTTT. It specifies CASSSWTRATNEKLFF.

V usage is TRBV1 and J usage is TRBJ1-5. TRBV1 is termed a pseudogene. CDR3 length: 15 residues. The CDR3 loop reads CTSSQGTAGNQPQHF. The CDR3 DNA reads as TGCACCAGCAGCCAAGGTACGGCGGGGAATCAGCCCCAGCATTTT.

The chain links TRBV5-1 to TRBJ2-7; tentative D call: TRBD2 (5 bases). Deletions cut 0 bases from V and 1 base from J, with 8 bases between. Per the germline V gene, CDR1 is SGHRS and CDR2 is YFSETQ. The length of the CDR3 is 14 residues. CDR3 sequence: CASSLDRGSYEQYF. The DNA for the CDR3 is TGCGCCAGCAGCTTGGATCGGGGATCCTACGAGCAGTACTTC.

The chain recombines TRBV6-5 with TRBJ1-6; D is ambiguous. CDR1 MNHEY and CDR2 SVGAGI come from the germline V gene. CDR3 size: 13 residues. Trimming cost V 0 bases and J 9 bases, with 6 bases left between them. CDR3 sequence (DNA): TGTGCCAGCAGTTACTCGAACGGTTCACCCCTCCACTTT. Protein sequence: CASSYSNGSPLHF.

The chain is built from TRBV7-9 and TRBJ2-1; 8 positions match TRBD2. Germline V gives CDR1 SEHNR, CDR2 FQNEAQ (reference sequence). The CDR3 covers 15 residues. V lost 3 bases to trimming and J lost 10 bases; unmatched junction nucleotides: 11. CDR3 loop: CASSFLLAGLEEQFF. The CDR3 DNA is TGTGCCAGCAGCTTCTTGTTAGCGGGATTAGAGGAGCAGTTCTTC.

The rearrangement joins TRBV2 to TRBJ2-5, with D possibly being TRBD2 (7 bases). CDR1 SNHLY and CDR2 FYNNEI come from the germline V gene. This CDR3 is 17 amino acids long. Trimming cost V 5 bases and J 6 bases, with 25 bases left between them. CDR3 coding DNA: TGTGCCAGCAGTTCTGTCGGGGGCGGGAGCGTCGGGAAGACCCAGTACTTC. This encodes CASSSVGGGSVGKTQYF.

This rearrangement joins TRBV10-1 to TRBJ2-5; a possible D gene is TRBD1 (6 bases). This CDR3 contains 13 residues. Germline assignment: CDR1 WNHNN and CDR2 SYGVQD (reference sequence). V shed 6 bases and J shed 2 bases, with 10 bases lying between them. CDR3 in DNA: TGCGCCAGCAGCAGGACAGCACAAGAGACCCAGTACTTC. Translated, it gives CASSRTAQETQYF.

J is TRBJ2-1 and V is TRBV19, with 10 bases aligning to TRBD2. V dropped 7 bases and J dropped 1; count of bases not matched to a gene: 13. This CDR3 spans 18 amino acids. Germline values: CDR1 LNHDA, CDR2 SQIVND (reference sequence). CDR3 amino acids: CASTLNGLAGESYNEQFF. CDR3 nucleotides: TGTGCCAGTACCCTCAATGGGCTAGCGGGGGAATCCTACAATGAGCAGTTCTTC.